A selection of T cell receptor beta chains follows, all from one sample in a study of regulatory T cells in long-lasting Graves disease. Via MiXCR, TCRdb re-called the multiplex PCR reads, giving one row per CDR3 protein. Of 600,000 to 650,000 distinct CDR3 sequences in the sample, less than 20% were seen once. The sample was also linked to a second study, of T cells in Graves' hyperthyroidism and ophthalmopathy.

This specimen consisted of peripheral blood mononuclear cells (PBMCs), obtained at new diagnosis, from a patient treated with antithyroid drugs. The receptor set was obtained from a woman in her twenties or thirties with Graves disease. The CDR3 runs from the conserved cysteine through the conserved F or W. The D gene is left open where the match is weak. Expanded clones are given a class, and other clones once, few, many or no size at all.

clone_size	v_call	j_call	d_call	cdr3_nt	cdr3_aa
few	TRBV28	TRBJ2-7	.	TGTGCCAGCCCAGGGATCTTCCTTTACGAGCAGTACTTC	CASPGIFLYEQYF
many	TRBV6-1	TRBJ1-5	.	TGTGCCAGCCTTAAGGGGGAGGGGGGATATAGCAATCAGCCCCAGCATTTT	CASLKGEGGYSNQPQHF
.	TRBV11-3	TRBJ2-4	.	TGTGCTAGTGGTTTGGTAACGGCGCAGTACTTC	CASGLVTAQYF
.	TRBV7-6	TRBJ1-5	.	TGTGCCAGCAGCTTAATAACGGGCGTCAGTCAGCCCCAGCATTTT	CASSLITGVSQPQHF
.	TRBV7-2	TRBJ2-7	.	TGCGCCAGCAGCCAACTTCAGGGGGGCGAGCAGTACTTC	CASSQLQGGEQYF
many	TRBV6-1	TRBJ1-5	TRBD1	TGTGCCAGCAGGGATACAGGGGCATACCAGCATTTT	CASRDTGAYQHF
many	TRBV20-1	TRBJ2-1	TRBD2	TGCAGTGCTAGAGATCAGGGTAGCGGGAGGGCCTGGTCCTACAATGAGCAGTTCTTC	CSARDQGSGRAWSYNEQFF
few	TRBV27	TRBJ2-5	.	TGTGCCAGCAGTGTACATTTTAAAGAGACCCAGTACTTC	CASSVHFKETQYF
many	TRBV10-3	TRBJ2-3	.	TGTGCCATCAGTGAGTCTGGTGGGGCAGATACGCAGTATTTT	CAISESGGADTQYF
.	TRBV6-2/TRBV6-3	TRBJ2-1	TRBD2	TGTGCCAGCAGTAACCCGGCGGGGGGCAATGAGCAGTTCTTC	CASSNPAGGNEQFF
few	TRBV6-1	TRBJ1-2	.	TGTGCCAGCAGTGAATTGGGGCGGGGCCGCTATGGCTACACCTTC	CASSELGRGRYGYTF
.	TRBV7-9	TRBJ2-3	.	TGTGCCAGCAGCTACCGGGCCTCTTCCAAAGATACGCAGTATTTT	CASSYRASSKDTQYF
few	TRBV5-6	TRBJ1-2	.	TGTGCCAGCAGCGTCGGGAGTTATGGCTACACCTTC	CASSVGSYGYTF
few	TRBV30	TRBJ1-4	.	TGTGCCTGGTCTAGGAGTTTAAATGAAAAACTGTTTTTT	CAWSRSLNEKLFF
many	TRBV30	TRBJ1-1	TRBD1	TGTGCCTGGACTCCAGGGGGTGTCACTGAAGCTTTCTTT	CAWTPGGVTEAFF
few	TRBV5-6	TRBJ2-1	TRBD2	TGTGCCAGCAGCAACTTAGCGGGAGGGACGGGGAATGAGCAGTTCTTC	CASSNLAGGTGNEQFF
.	TRBV2	TRBJ1-1	.	TGTGCCAGCAGAGCCGCGGGTGTTAACACTGAAGCTTTCTTT	CASRAAGVNTEAFF
.	TRBV7-6	TRBJ2-3	TRBD2	TGTGCCAGCAGCTTAGGAGACGGGAGGGCGTCAGATACGCAGTATTTT	CASSLGDGRASDTQYF
.	TRBV6-1	TRBJ1-6	.	TGTGCCAGCAGCCGGCCGCTTTCACCCCTCCACTTT	CASSRPLSPLHF
few	TRBV12-3/TRBV12-4	TRBJ2-1	.	TGTGCCAGCACCCGGGGCACTAACAATGAGCAGTTCTTC	CASTRGTNNEQFF
few	TRBV4-2	TRBJ2-2	.	TGTGCCAGCAGCCAAGATGCATGGCAGGGATCCACCGGGGAGCTGTTTTTT	CASSQDAWQGSTGELFF
few	TRBV18	TRBJ1-3	.	TGTGCCAGCTCACCACCCTCAGCAAGCTCTGGAAACACCATATATTTT	CASSPPSASSGNTIYF
.	TRBV9	TRBJ2-1	.	TGTGCCAGCAGCTCCTGGGCAGGGGAAAACAATGAGCAGTTCTTC	CASSSWAGENNEQFF
.	TRBV27	TRBJ1-1	TRBD1	TGTGCCAGCAGTCACGCCGCACAGGGGGTGGCTTTCTTT	CASSHAAQGVAFF
many	TRBV18	TRBJ2-1	.	TGTGCCAGCTCACCATTAGGAGATGAGCAGTTCTTC	CASSPLGDEQFF